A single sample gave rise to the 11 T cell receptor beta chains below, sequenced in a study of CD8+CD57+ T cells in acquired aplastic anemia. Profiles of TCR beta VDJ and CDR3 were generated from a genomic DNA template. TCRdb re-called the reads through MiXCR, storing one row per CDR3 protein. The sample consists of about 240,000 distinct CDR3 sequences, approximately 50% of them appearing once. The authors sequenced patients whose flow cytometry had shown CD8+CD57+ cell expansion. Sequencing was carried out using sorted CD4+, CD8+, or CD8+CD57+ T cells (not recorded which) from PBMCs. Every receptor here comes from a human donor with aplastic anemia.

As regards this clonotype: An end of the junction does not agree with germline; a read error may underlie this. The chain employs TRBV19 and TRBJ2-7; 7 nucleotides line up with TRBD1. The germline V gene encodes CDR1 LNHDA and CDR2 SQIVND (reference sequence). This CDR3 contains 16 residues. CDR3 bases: TGTGCCGGTAGACTGACCCAACAGGGGCCGGGCTACGAGCAGTACTTC. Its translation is CAGRLTQQGPGYEQYF.

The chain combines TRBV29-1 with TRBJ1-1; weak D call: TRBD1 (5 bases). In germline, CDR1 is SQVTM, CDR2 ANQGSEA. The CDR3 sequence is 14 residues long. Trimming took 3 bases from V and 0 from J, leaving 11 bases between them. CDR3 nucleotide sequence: TGCAGCGTTGACCAGACAGTACTGAACACTGAAGCTTTCTTT. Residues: CSVDQTVLNTEAFF. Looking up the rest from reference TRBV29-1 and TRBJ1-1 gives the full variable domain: SAVISQKPSRDICQRGTSLTIQCQVDSQVTMMFWYRQQPGQSLTLIATANQGSEATYESGFVIDKFPISRPNLTFSTLTVSNMSPEDSSIYLCSVDQTVLNTEAFFGQGTRLTVV.

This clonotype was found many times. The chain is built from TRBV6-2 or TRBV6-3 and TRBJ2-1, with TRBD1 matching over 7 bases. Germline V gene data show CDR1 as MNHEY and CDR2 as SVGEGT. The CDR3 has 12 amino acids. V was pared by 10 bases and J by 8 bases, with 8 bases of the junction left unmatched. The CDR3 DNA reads TGTGCCATACAGGGGATCTCTGATGAGCAGTTCTTC. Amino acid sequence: CAIQGISDEQFF.

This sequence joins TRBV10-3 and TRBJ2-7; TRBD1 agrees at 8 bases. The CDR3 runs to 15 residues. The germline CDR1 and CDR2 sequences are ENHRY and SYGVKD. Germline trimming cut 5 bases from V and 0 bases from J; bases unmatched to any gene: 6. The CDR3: CAISRQGKYSYEQYF. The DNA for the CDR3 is TGTGCCATCAGTCGACAGGGGAAGTACTCCTACGAGCAGTACTTC.

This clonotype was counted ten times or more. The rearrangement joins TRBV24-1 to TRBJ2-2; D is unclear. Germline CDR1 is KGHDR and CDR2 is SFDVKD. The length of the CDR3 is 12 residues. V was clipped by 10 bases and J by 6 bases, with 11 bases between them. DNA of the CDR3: TGTGCCACGGAAGGCCTGGCCGGGGAGCTGTTTTTT. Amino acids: CATEGLAGELFF.

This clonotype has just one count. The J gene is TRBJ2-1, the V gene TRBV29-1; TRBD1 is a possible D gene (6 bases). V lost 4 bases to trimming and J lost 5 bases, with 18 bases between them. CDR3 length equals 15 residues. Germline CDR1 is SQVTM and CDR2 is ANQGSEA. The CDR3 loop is CSVGVGRGYDNEQFF. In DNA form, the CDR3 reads TGCAGCGTTGGTGTCGGCAGGGGATACGACAATGAGCAGTTCTTC.

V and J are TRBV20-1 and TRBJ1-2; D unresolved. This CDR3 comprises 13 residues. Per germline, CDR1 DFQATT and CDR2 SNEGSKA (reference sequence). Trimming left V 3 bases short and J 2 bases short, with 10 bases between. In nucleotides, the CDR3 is TGCAGTGCTAGTCATGAAGGCAACTATGGCTACACCTTC. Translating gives CSASHEGNYGYTF.

As DNA, the CDR3 is TGTGCCACCAGTGACCGGACAGGGGGAGATACGCAGTATTTT. The encoded protein is CATSDRTGGDTQYF. The chain carries TRBV24-1 and TRBJ2-3; 10 nucleotides line up with TRBD1. The CDR3 has 14 amino acids. J gave up 5 bases and V 4 bases, and 2 bases lay outside the gene matches. Germline V gene sequence: CDR1 KGHDR, CDR2 SFDVKD.

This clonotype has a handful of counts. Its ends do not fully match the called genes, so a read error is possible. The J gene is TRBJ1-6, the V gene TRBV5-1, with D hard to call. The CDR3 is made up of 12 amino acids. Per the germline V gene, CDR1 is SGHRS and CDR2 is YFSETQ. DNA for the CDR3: TGTGCCAGCAGTACCCCAACTTCACCCCTCCACTTT. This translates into CASSTPTSPLHF.

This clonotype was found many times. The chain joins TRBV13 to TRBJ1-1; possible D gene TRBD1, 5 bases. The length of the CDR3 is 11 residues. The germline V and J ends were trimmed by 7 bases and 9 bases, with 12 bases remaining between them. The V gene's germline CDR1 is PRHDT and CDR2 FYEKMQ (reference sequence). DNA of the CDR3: TGTGCCAGCACCGAGGCGGGGCAAGCTTTCTTT. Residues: CASTEAGQAFF.

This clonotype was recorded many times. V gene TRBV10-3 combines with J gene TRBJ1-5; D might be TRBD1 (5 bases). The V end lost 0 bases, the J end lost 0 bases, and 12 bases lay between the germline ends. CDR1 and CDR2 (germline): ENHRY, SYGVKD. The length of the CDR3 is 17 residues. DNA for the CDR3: TGTGCCATCAGTGAGTCGAGGGACGGATATAGCAATCAGCCCCAGCATTTT. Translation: CAISESRDGYSNQPQHF.